Listed here are 18 T cell receptor beta chains from one sample, sequenced in a study of OX40 agonist ivuxolimab in advanced cancers. Profiled with immunoSEQ multiplex PCR; TCRdb holds only in-frame clones, not every one. The sample contains about 35,000 clones, nearly 75% of which appear only once. Source: CD4+ or CD8+ T cells sorted from blood, taken in a trial of the OX40 agonist ivuxolimab. The receptors were sampled from an adult with an advanced solid tumor such as melanoma, head and neck, liver or kidney cancer.

The chain combines TRBV6-1 with TRBJ1-4; D remains ambiguous. Trimming removed 5 bases from V and 6 bases from J, with 16 bases in between. Germline loops: CDR1 MNHNS, CDR2 SASEGT. The CDR3 has 15 residues. CDR3 protein: CASSITPGYDEKLFF. CDR3 in DNA: TGTGCCAGCAGTATTACCCCGGGGTATGATGAAAAACTGTTTTTT.

The chain joins TRBV10-3 to TRBJ2-2; 9 bases fit TRBD2. This CDR3 contains 15 residues. Trimming cost V 3 bases and J 1 base; bases outside gene matches: 0. Germline CDR1 and CDR2: ENHRY and SYGVKD. The CDR3 region is CAISEAGGNTGELFF. The CDR3 nucleotides read TGTGCCATCAGTGAAGCGGGGGGGAACACCGGGGAGCTGTTTTTT.

The V and J genes are TRBV19 and TRBJ1-5; 7 nucleotides align to TRBD1. Per the germline V gene, CDR1 is LNHDA and CDR2 is SQIVND (reference sequence). V lost 7 bases to trimming and J lost 7 bases; unmatched junction nucleotides: 10. The CDR3 is 14 amino acids. CDR3 amino acids: CASNRGQEYQPQHF. The CDR3 DNA follows: TGTGCCAGTAACAGGGGTCAGGAGTACCAGCCCCAGCATTTT.

This chain links TRBV6-1 with TRBJ1-1; no definite D call. In germline, CDR1 is MNHNS, CDR2 SASEGT. CDR3 length equals 14 residues. The germline V and J ends were trimmed by 2 bases and 2 bases, with 9 bases remaining between them. The CDR3 region is CASSENAANTEAFF. The CDR3 DNA sequence: TGTGCCAGCAGTGAAAATGCTGCTAACACTGAAGCTTTCTTT.

V gene TRBV5-1 combines with J gene TRBJ1-1; no definite D call. The ends were cut back, 0 bases at V and 3 bases at J, with 6 bases in the middle. CDR1 is SGHRS, CDR2 YFSETQ, per germline. The CDR3 extends over 13 amino acids. The DNA for the CDR3 is TGCGCCAGCAGCTTGGACAGTTACACTGAAGCTTTCTTT. The encoded protein is CASSLDSYTEAFF.

This chain links TRBV4-1 with TRBJ1-1; TRBD1 might be the D (6 bases). Germline loops: CDR1 MGHRA, CDR2 YSYEKL. CDR3 length: 15 residues. The V end lost 4 bases, the J end lost 5 bases, and 17 bases lay between the germline ends. This CDR3 reads CASSLRNRDITEAFF. As DNA, the CDR3 is TGCGCCAGCAGCCTAAGGAACAGGGATATAACTGAAGCTTTCTTT.

This clone was recorded once. The genes are TRBV5-4 and TRBJ1-2; D is unclear. CDR3 length: 14 residues. V shed 4 bases and J shed 0 bases, with 10 bases lying between them. Germline loops: CDR1 SGHNT, CDR2 YYREEE (reference sequence). CDR3 in DNA: TGTGCCAGCAGCCTTGATGGTTCTAACTATGGCTACACCTTC. Translation: CASSLDGSNYGYTF.

Turning to this clone: Within the sample, other DNA sequences also encode this same CDR3. The chain links TRBV19 to TRBJ1-1; 7 nucleotides line up with TRBD1. With 8 bases clipped from V and 6 bases from J, the junction kept 6 bases outside the gene matches. This CDR3 comprises 12 residues. Germline lookup yields CDR1 LNHDA and CDR2 SQIVND (reference sequence). The CDR3 region has the DNA TGTGCCAGTTCCAGGGGGGCGTCTGAAGCTTTCTTT. Translation: CASSRGASEAFF.

The chain's CDR3 is CSVAGAAGGMETQYF. For the CDR3, the DNA is TGCAGCGTTGCCGGGGCGGCGGGGGGGATGGAGACCCAGTACTTC. The V and J genes are TRBV29-1 and TRBJ2-5; 9 bases map to TRBD2. V lost 4 bases and J lost 5; bases outside the gene matches: 11. This CDR3 has 15 amino acids. Looked up from germline, CDR1 is SQVTM and CDR2 is ANQGSEA.

The table lists this clone with a count of one. The rearrangement joins TRBV21-1 to TRBJ2-3; the D call TRBD1 from the table was never checked on the DNA. TRBV21-1 is listed as a pseudogene. The CDR3 totals 17 residues. The CDR3 DNA sequence: TGTGCCAGCAGCAATCTCGTCCGTAGGGGAAGCACAGATACGCAGTATTTT. Protein product: CASSNLVRRGSTDTQYF.

The chain carries TRBV15 and TRBJ2-3, with D unclear. Germline V gives CDR1 LNHNV, CDR2 YYDKDF (reference sequence). The ends were cut back, 4 bases at V and 5 bases at J, with 7 bases in the middle. This CDR3 region has 12 residues. CDR3 coding DNA: TGTGCCACCAGCAAAGGGCAAGATACGCAGTATTTT. Its translation: CATSKGQDTQYF. Supplemented by reference TRBV15 and TRBJ2-3, the full variable domain reads DAMVIQNPRYQVTQFGKPVTLSCSQTLNHNVMYWYQQKSSQAPKLLFHYYDKDFNNEADTPDNFQSRRPNTSFCFLDIRSPGLGDTAMYLCATSKGQDTQYFGPGTRLTVL.

V and J are TRBV6-5 and TRBJ1-1; maybe TRBD1 (5 bases). The ends were cut back, 6 bases at V and 6 bases at J, with 14 bases in the middle. This CDR3 has 13 amino acids. The germline V gene encodes CDR1 MNHEY and CDR2 SVGAGI. The CDR3 nucleotides read TGTGCCAGCAGGCTTGGGGGAGGGGCTGAAGCTTTCTTT. This translates into CASRLGGGAEAFF.

The chain is built from TRBV4-2 and TRBJ2-1; D might be TRBD2 (6 bases). This CDR3 spans 14 amino acids. V was clipped by 3 bases and J by 5 bases, with 11 bases between them. Germline V gives CDR1 LGHNA, CDR2 YNFKEQ. The CDR3 spells CASSHAGPDNEQFF. Written as DNA, the CDR3 is TGTGCCAGCAGCCACGCGGGGCCCGACAATGAGCAGTTCTTC.

CDR3: CASTRPGAHTEAFF. The CDR3 DNA follows: TGCGCCAGCACCCGGCCGGGGGCGCACACTGAAGCTTTCTTT. The chain joins TRBV23-1 to TRBJ1-1; D perhaps matches TRBD1 (6 bases). TRBV23-1 is an ORF; its function is uncertain. The CDR3 contains 14 residues. V was shortened by 7 bases and J by 3 bases, with 15 bases between the two germline ends.

The CDR3 spells CASSDWQGNTEAFF. The DNA of the CDR3 is TGTGCCAGCAGTGATTGGCAGGGGAACACTGAAGCTTTCTTT. The chain recombines TRBV6-1 with TRBJ1-1; weak D call: TRBD1 (5 bases). CDR3 length: 14 amino acids. The ends were cut back, 3 bases at V and 1 base at J, with 9 bases in the middle. The germline gives CDR1 MNHNS, CDR2 SASEGT.

J is TRBJ1-2 and V is TRBV30, with 8 bases lining up with TRBD1. CDR1 GTSNPN and CDR2 SVGIG come from the germline V gene (reference sequence). V was pared by 3 bases and J by 8 bases, with 2 bases of the junction left unmatched. The length of the CDR3 is 11 residues. CDR3 sequence (DNA): TGTGCCTGGAGGGACAGGGAGGGCTACACCTTC. Translating it yields CAWRDREGYTF.

The chain employs TRBV4-1 and TRBJ2-7; 11 positions agree with TRBD2. Germline V gene lookup returns CDR1 MGHRA and CDR2 YSYEKL. The ends lost 4 bases at V and 4 bases at J; junction bases unmatched: 3. CDR3 length equals 14 residues. Written as DNA, the CDR3 is TGCGCCAGCAGCCTAGCGGGGGGGCTTTACGAGCAGTACTTC. Translation gives CASSLAGGLYEQYF.

The genes are TRBV9 and TRBJ1-5, with D unclear. The CDR3 length is 13 residues. V lost 0 bases and J lost 4, with 5 bases in between. Looked up from germline, CDR1 is SGDLS and CDR2 is YYNGEE. The chain's CDR3 is CASSVGWNQPQHF. The CDR3 nucleotides read TGTGCCAGCAGCGTAGGGTGGAATCAGCCCCAGCATTTT.